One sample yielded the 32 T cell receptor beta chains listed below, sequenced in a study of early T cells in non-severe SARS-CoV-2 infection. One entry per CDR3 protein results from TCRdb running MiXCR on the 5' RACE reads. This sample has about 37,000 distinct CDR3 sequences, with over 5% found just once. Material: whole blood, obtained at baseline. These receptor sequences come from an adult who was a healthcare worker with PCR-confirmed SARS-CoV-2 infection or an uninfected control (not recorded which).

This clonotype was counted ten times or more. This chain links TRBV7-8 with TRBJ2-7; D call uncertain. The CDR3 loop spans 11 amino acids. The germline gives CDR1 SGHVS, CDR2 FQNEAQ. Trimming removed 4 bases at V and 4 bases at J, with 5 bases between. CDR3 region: CASSSQYEQYV. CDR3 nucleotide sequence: TGTGCCAGCAGCTCTCAGTACGAGCAGTACGTC.

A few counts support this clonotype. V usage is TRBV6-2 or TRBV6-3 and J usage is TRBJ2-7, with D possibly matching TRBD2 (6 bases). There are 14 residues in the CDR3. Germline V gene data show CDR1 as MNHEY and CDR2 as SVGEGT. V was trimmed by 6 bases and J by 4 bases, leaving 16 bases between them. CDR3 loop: CASRDTGGPYEQYV. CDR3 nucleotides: TGTGCCAGCAGAGATACCGGGGGACCGTACGAGCAGTACGTC.

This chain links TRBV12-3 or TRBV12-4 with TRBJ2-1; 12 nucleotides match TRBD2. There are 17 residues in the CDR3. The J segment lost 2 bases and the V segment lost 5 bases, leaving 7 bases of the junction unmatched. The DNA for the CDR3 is TGTGCCAGCAGTGACCCAACTAGCGGGAGGCCCTACAATGAGCAGTTCTTC. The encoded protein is CASSDPTSGRPYNEQFF.

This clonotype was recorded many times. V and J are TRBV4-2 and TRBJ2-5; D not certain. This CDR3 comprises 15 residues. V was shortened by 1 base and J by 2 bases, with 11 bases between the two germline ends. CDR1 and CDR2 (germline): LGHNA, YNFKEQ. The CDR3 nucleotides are TGTGCCAGCAGCCAAGGTCGGGCTAGACAAGAGACCCAGTACTTC. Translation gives CASSQGRARQETQYF.

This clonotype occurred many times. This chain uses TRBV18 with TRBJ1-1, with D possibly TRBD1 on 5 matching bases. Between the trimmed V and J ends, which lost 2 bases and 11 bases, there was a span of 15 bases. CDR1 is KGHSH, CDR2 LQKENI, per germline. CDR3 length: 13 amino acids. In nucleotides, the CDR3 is TGTGCCAGCTCACCAGATGTACTGGGGACGGCTTTCTTT. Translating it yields CASSPDVLGTAFF.

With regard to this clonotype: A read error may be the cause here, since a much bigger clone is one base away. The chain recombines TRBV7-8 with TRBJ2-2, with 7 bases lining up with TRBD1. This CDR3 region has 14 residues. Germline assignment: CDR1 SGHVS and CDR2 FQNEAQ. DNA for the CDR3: TGTGTCAGCAGCGACAGGGACGGCACCGGGGAGCTGTTTTTT. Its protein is CVSSDRDGTGELFF.

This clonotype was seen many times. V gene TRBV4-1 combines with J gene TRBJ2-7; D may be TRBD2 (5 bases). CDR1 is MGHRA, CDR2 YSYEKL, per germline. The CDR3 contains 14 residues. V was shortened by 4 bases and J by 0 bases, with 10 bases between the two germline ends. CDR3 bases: TGCGCCAGCAGCCCAGGACTTATCTCCTACGAGCAGTACTTC. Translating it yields CASSPGLISYEQYF.

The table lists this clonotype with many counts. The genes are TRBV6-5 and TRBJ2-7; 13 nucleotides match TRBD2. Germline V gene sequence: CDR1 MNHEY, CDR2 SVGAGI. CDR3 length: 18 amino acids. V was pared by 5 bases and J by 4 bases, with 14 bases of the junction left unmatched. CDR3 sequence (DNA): TGTGCCAGCAGTCCTAGGACTAGCGGGAGTATATTATTTTACGAGCAGTACTTC. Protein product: CASSPRTSGSILFYEQYF.

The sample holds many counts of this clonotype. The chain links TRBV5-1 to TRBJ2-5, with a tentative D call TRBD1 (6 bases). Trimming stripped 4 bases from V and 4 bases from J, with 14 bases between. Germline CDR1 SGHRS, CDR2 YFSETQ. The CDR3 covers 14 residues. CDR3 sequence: CASSLVQGPETQYF. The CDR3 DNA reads TGCGCCAGCAGCCTGGTACAGGGACCAGAGACCCAGTACTTC.

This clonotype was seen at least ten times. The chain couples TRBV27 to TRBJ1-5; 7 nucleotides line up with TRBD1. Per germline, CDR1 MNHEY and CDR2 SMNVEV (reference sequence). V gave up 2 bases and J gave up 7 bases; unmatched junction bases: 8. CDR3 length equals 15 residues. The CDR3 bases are TGTGCCAGCAGTTTAACCCGGACAGGCTCCCAGCCCCAGCATTTT. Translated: CASSLTRTGSQPQHF.

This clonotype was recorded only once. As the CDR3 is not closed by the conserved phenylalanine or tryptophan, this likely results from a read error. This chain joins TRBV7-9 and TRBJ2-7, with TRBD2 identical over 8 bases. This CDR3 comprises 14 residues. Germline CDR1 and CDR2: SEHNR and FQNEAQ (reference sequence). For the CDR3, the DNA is TGTGCCAGCAGCCTAACTAGCGGAACCTACGAACAGTACTAC. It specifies CASSLTSGTYEQYY.

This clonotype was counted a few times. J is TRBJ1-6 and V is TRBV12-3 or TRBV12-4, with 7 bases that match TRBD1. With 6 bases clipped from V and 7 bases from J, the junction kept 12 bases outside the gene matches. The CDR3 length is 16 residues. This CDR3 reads CASRFNPGQLNSPLHF. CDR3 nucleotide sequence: TGTGCCAGCAGATTTAATCCGGGACAGCTGAATTCACCCCTCCACTTT.

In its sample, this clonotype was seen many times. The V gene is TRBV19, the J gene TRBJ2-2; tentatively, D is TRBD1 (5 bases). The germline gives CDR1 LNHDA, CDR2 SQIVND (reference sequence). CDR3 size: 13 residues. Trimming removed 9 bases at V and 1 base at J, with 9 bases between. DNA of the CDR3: TGTGCCAGCGGTACAGGGAACACCGGGGAGCTGTTTTTT. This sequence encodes CASGTGNTGELFF.

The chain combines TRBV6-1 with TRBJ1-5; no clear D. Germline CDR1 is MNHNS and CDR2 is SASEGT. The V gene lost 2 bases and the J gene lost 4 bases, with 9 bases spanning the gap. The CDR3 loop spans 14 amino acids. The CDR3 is CASSERPANQPQHF. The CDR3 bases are TGTGCCAGCAGTGAAAGGCCGGCTAATCAGCCCCAGCATTTT.

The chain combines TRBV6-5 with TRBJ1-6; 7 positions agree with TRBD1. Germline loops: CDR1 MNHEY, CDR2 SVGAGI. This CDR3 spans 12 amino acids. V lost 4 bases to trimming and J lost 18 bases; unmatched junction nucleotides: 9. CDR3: CASSSPGQPYHF. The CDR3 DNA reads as TGTGCCAGCAGTTCACCGGGACAGCCTTACCACTTT.

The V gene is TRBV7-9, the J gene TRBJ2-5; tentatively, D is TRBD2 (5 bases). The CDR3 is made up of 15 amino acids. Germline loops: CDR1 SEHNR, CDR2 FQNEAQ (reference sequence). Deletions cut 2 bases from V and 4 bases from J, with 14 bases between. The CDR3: CASSLSTGWGETQYF. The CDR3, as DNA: TGTGCCAGCAGCTTATCGACGGGATGGGGAGAGACCCAGTACTTC.

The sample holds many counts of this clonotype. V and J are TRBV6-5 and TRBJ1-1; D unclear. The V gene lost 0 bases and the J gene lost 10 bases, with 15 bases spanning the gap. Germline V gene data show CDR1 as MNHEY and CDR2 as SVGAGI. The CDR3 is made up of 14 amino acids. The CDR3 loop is CASSYSRGVGSAFF. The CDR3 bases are TGTGCCAGCAGTTACTCCCGCGGGGTTGGATCAGCTTTCTTT.

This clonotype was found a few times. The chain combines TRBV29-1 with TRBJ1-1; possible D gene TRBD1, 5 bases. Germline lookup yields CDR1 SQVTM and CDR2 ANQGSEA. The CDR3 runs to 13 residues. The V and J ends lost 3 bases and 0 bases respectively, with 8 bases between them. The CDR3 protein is CSVDRGLNTEAFF. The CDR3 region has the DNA TGCAGCGTTGATAGGGGATTGAACACTGAAGCTTTCTTT.

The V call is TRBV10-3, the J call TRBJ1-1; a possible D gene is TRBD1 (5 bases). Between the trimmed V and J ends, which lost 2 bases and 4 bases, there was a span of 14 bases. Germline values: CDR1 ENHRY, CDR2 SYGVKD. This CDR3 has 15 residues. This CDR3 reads CAISETQRGGTEAFF. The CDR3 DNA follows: TGTGCCATCAGTGAGACCCAGAGGGGCGGCACTGAAGCTTTCTTT.

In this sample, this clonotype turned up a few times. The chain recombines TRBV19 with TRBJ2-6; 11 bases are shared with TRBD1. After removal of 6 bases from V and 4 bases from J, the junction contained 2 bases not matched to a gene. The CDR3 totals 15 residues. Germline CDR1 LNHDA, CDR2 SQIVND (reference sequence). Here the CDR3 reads CASRDRGQGANVLTF. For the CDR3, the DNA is TGTGCCAGTAGGGACAGGGGGCAAGGGGCCAACGTCCTGACTTTC.

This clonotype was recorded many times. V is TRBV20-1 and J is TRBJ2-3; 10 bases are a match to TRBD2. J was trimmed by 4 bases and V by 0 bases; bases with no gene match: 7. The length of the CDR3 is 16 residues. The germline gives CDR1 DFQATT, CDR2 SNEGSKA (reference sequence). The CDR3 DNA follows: TGCAGTGCTAGAGATCCCCTAGCGGGAGCTCCAGATACGCAGTATTTT. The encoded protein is CSARDPLAGAPDTQYF.

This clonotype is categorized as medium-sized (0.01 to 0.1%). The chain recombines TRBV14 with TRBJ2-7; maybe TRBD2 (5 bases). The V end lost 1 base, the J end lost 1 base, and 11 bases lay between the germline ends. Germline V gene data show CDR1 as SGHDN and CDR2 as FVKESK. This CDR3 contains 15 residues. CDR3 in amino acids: CASSQGRGGSYEQYV. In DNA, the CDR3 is TGTGCCAGCAGCCAAGGGCGCGGAGGATCCTACGAGCAGTACGTC.

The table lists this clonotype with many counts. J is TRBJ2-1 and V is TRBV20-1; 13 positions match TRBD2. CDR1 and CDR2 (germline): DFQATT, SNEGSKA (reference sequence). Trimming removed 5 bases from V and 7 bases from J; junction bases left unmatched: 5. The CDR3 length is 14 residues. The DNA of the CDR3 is TGCAGTGCTGGACTAGCGGGAGTGCGGAATGAGCAGTTCTTC. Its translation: CSAGLAGVRNEQFF.

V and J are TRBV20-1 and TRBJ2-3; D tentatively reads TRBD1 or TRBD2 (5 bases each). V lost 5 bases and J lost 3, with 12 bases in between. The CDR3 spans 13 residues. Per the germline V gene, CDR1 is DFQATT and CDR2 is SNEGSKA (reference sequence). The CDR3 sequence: CSAPPGPTDTQYF. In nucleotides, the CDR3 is TGCAGTGCTCCTCCGGGGCCGACAGATACGCAGTATTTT.

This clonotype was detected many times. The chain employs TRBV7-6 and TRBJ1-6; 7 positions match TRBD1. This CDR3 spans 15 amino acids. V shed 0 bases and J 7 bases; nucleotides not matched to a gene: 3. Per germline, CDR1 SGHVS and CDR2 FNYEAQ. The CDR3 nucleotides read TGTGCCAGCAGCTTAGCTGGGACAGAAAATTCACCCCTCCACTTT. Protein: CASSLAGTENSPLHF. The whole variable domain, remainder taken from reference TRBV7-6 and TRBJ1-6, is GAGVSQSPRYKVTKRGQDVALRCDPISGHVSLYWYRQALGQGPEFLTYFNYEAQQDKSGLPNDRFSAERPEGSISTLTIQRTEQRDSAMYRCASSLAGTENSPLHFGNGTRLTVT.

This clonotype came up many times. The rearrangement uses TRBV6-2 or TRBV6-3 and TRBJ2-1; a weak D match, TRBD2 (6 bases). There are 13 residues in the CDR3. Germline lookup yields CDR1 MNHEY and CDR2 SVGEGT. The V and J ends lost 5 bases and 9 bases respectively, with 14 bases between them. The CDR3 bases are TGTGCCAGCAGTCAAAGCGGGTCGGGTGAGCAGTTCTTC. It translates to CASSQSGSGEQFF.

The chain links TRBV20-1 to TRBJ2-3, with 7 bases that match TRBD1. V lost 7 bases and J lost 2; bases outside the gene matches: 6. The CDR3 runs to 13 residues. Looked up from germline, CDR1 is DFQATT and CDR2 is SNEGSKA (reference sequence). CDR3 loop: CSERDRDTDTQYF. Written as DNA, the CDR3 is TGCAGTGAACGGGACAGAGACACAGATACGCAGTATTTT.

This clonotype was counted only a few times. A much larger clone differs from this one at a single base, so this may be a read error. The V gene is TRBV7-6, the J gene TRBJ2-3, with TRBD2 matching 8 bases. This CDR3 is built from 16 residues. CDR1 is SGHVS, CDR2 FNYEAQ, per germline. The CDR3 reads CVSSVYGGRSTDTQYF. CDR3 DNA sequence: TGTGTCAGCAGCGTCTATGGCGGGAGGTCCACAGATACGCAGTATTTT.

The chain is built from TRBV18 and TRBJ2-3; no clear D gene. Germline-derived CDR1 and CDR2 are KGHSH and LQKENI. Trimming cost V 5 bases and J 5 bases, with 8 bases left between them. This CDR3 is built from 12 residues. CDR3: CASSIGQDTQYF. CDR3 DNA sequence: TGTGCCAGCTCAATCGGGCAAGATACGCAGTATTTT.

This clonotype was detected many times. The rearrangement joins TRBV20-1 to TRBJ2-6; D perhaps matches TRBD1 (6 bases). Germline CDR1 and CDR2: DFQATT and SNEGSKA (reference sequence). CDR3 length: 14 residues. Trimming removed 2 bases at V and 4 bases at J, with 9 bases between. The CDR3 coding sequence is TGCAGTGCTAGAAGGGGGATCGGGGCCAACGTCCTGACTTTC. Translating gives CSARRGIGANVLTF.

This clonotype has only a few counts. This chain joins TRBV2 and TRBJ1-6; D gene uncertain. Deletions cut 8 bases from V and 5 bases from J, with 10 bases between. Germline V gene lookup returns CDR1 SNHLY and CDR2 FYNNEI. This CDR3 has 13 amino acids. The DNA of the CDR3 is TGTGCCAGCTCAACGCAGGATAATTCACCCCTCCACTTT. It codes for CASSTQDNSPLHF.

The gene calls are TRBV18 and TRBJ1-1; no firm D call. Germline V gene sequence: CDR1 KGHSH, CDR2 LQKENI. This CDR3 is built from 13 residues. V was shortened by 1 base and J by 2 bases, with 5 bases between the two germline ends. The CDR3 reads CASSPRGNTEAFF. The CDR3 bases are TGTGCCAGCTCACCACGGGGTAACACTGAAGCTTTCTTT.